This TCR beta chain stems from a study of neurological immune-mediated disorders. For the study at large: About 90% of the 34 multiple sclerosis patients had relapsing-remitting disease; 3 had secondary progressive. Study-level points and caveats: TCR clonal expansion peaked in HTLV-1-associated myelopathy patients and was lowest in multiple sclerosis patients.

TCRdb re-called the 5' RACE reads with MiXCR, one entry per CDR3 protein. Seen here are some 95,000 distinct CDR3 sequences, 3% to 4% observed once, and the top ten hold about 6%. It was from 2 million PBMCs stored at -80 C that the unsorted libraries were obtained. Ten or more counts support this clonotype. Antigen specificity is unknown. The CDR3 is 14 amino acids. The trim removed 2 bases at V and 2 bases at J, leaving 1 base unmatched. Germline loops: CDR1 SGHRS, CDR2 YFSETQ. The chain links TRBV5-1 to TRBJ2-5, with 9 bases aligning to TRBD2. Material: PBMCs. This sequence originates from a woman between 18 and 30 years old with multiple sclerosis. This chain's CDR3 is CASSFTSGQETQYF. The CDR3 nucleotides read TGCGCCAGCAGCTTTACTAGCGGGCAAGAGACCCAGTACTTC.